The TCR beta chain described here comes from a study of blood T cell repertoires in COVID-19. Study information: Acute-phase and convalescent COVID-19 samples originated in the United States, Italy and Spain. T cells, B-cell-depleted T cells, or PBMCs provided the cDNA or gDNA that served as material.

In the original processing: Estimation of nucleated cell counts was performed using reference gene primer amplification. The repertoire was sequenced with immunoSEQ multiplex PCR; TCRdb's copy has only in-frame clones and lacks some. Clone size and V and J calls were adopted from that table, with D and trimming inferred from the DNA. This table holds 65,000 or so clones, around 74% found once. Germline V lookup: CDR1 MGHDK, CDR2 SYGVNS. V lost 9 bases and J lost 5, with 10 bases in between. This CDR3 is built from 11 residues. The chain is built from TRBV25-1 and TRBJ1-2; the D is unclear. The sequenced material came from peripheral blood. The receptor's source is a woman between 45 and 60 years old with active or convalescent COVID-19. CDR3 protein: CASQQNYGYTF. CDR3 coding DNA: TGTGCCAGTCAACAAAATTATGGCTACACCTTC.